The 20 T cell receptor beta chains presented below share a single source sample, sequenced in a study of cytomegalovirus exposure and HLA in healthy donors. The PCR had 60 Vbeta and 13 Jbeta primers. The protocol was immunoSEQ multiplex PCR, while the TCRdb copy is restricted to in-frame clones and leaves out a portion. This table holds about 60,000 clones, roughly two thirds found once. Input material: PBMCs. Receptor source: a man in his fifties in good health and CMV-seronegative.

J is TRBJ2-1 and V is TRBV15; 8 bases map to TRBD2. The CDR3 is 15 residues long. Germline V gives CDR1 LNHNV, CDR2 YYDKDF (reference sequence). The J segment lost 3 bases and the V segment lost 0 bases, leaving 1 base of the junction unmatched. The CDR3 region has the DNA TGTGCCACCAGCAGAGATCGGGGGGGCTACAATGAGCAGTTCTTC. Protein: CATSRDRGGYNEQFF.

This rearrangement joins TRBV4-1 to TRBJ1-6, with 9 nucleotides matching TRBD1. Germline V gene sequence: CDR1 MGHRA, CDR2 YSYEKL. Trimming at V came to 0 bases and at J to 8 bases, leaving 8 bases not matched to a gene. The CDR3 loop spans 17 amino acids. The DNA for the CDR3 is TGCGCCAGCAGCCAAGATAGTACAGGGGGCAGGGATTCACCCCTCCACTTT. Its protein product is CASSQDSTGGRDSPLHF.

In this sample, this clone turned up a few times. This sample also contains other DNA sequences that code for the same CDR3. DNA of the CDR3: TGTGCCAGTATGAGGGGGCAGTACTATGGCTACACCTTC. Amino acid sequence: CASMRGQYYGYTF. The V and J genes are TRBV19 and TRBJ1-2, with 7 bases identical to TRBD1. Per the germline V gene, CDR1 is LNHDA and CDR2 is SQIVND (reference sequence). Trimming at V came to 7 bases and at J to 3 bases, leaving 5 bases not matched to a gene. The CDR3 sequence is 13 residues long.

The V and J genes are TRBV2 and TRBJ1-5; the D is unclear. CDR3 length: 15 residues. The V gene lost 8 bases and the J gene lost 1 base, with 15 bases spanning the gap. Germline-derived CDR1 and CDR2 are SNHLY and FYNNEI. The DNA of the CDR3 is TGTGCCAGCGCTCCCCGAGCCCTAAGCAATCAGCCCCAGCATTTT. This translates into CASAPRALSNQPQHF.

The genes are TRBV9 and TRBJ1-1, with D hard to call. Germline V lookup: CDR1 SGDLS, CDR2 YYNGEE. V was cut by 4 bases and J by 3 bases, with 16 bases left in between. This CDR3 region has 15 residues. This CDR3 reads CASSPNIGVDTEAFF. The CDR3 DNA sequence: TGTGCCAGCAGCCCCAATATCGGGGTTGACACTGAAGCTTTCTTT.

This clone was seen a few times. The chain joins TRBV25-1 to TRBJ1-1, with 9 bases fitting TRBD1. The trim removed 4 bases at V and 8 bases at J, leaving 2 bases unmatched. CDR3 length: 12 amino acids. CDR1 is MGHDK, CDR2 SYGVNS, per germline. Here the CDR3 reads CASSAGTGEAFF. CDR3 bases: TGTGCCAGCAGTGCGGGGACAGGGGAAGCTTTCTTT.

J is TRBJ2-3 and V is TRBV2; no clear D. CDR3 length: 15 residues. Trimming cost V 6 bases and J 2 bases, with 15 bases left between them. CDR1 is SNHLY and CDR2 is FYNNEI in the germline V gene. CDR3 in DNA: TGTGCCAGCAGGCTGGGCAGCCTACTCACAGATACGCAGTATTTT. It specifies CASRLGSLLTDTQYF.

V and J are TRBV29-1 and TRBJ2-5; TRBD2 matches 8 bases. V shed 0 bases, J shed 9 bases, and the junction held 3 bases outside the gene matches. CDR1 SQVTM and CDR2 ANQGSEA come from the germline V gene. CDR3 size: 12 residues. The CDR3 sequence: CSVEDYGGAQYF. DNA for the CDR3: TGCAGCGTTGAAGACTACGGGGGGGCCCAGTACTTC.

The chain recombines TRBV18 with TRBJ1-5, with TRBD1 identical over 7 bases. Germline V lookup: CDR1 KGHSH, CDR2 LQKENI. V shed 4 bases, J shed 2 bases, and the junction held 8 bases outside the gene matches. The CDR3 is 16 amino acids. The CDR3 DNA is TGTGCCAGCTCACTCAGAGGGGGCAGCGGCAATCAGCCCCAGCATTTT. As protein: CASSLRGGSGNQPQHF.

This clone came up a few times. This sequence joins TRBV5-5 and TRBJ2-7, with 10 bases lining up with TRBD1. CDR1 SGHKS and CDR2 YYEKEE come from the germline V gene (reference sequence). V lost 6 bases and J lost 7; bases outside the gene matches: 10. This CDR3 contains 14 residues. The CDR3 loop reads CASIGQGDSGEQYF. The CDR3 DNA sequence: TGTGCCAGCATAGGACAGGGGGACTCTGGTGAGCAGTACTTC.

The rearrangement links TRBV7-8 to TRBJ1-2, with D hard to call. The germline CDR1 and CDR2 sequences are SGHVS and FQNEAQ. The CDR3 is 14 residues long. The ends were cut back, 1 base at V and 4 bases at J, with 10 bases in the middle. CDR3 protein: CASSLGIEIYGYTF. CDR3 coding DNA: TGTGCCAGCAGCTTAGGAATAGAGATCTATGGCTACACCTTC.

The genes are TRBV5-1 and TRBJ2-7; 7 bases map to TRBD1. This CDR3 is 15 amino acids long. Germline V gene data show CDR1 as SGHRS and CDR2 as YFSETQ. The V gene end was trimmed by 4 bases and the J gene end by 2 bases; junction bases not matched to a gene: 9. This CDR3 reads CASSRGGTETYEQYF. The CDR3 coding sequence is TGCGCCAGCAGCCGGGGTGGGACAGAGACCTACGAGCAGTACTTC.

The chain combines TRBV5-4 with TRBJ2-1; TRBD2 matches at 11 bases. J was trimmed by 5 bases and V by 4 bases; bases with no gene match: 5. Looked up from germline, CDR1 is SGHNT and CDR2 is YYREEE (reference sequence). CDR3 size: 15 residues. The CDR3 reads CASSTTSGAHNEQFF. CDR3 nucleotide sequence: TGTGCCAGCAGCACGACTAGCGGGGCACACAATGAGCAGTTCTTC.

The chain's CDR3 is CASSEFEGGSPLHF. The CDR3 coding sequence is TGTGCCAGCAGTGAATTCGAGGGAGGCTCACCCCTCCACTTT. The chain links TRBV2 to TRBJ1-6; D remains ambiguous. Germline lookup yields CDR1 SNHLY and CDR2 FYNNEI. The CDR3 is made up of 14 amino acids. The ends were cut back, 2 bases at V and 10 bases at J, with 12 bases in the middle.

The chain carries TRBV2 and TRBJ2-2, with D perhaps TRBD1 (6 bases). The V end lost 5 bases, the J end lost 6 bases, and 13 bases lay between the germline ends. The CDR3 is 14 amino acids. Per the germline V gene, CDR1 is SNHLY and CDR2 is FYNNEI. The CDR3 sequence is CASSWGPGSGELFF. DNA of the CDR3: TGTGCCAGCAGTTGGGGGCCGGGCTCCGGGGAGCTGTTTTTT.

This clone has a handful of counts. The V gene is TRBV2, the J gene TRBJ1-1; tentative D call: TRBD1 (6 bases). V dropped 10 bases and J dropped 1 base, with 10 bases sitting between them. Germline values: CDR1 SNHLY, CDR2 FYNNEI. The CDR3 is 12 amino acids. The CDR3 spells CATEQGNTEAFF. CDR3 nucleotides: TGTGCCACCGAACAGGGGAACACTGAAGCTTTCTTT.

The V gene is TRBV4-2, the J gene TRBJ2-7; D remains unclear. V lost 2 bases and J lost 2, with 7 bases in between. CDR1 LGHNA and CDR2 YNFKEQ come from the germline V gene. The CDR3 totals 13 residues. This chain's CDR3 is CASSQTDAYEQYF. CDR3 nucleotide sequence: TGTGCCAGCAGCCAAACAGATGCCTACGAGCAGTACTTC.

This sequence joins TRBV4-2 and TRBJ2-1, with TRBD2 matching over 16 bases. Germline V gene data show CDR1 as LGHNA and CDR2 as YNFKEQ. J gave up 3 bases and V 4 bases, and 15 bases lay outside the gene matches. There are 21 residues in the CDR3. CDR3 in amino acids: CASSREDTGTSGGGFYNEQFF. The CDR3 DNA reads TGTGCCAGCAGCCGCGAAGATACCGGGACTAGCGGGGGGGGGTTCTACAATGAGCAGTTCTTC.

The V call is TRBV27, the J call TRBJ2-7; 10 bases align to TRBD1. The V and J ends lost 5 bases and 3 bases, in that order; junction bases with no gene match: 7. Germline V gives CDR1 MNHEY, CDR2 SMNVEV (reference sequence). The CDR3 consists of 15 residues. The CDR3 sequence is CASSNRDRGRYEQYF. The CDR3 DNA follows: TGTGCCAGCAGTAACCGGGACAGGGGTCGCTACGAGCAGTACTTC.

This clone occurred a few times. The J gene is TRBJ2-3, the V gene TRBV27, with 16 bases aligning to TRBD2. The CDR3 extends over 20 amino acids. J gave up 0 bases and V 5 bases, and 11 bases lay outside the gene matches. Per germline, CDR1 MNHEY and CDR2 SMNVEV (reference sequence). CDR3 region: CASSMGLAGGPLPSTDTQYF. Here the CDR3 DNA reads TGTGCCAGCAGTATGGGACTAGCGGGGGGGCCCCTACCTAGCACAGATACGCAGTATTTT.